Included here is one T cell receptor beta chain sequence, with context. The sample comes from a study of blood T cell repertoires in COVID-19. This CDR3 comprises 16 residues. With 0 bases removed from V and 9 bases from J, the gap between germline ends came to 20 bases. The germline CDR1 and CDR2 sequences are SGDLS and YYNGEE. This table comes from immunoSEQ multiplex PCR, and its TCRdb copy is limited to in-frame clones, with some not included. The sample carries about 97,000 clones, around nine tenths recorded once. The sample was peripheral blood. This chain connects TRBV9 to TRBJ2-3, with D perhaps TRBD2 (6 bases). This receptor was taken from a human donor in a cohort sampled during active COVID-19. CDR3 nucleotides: TGTGCCAGCAGCGTAGTCGGCGGGGAAAATTCAGGGACGCAGTATTTT. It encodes CASSVVGGENSGTQYF.